This T cell receptor beta chain was obtained from a study of blood T cell repertoires in COVID-19. Allocation to cohorts depended on clinical history reported by the participants. Two negative PCRs, clearance, or symptom resolution had been documented for recovered Cohort 3 donors. Sequenced by immunoSEQ multiplex PCR; TCRdb stores in-frame clones only, minus some. The data contain around 150,000 clones, approximately 87% of them singletons. Germline V CDR1 and CDR2: SEHNR, FQNEAQ (reference sequence). Deletions cut 5 bases from V and 7 bases from J, with 11 bases between. This CDR3 has 13 residues. Specimen: PBMCs or T cells enriched from blood (not recorded which). This chain connects TRBV7-9 to TRBJ2-2; D gene unclear. This TCR was recovered from a woman between 50 and 59 years old who had recovered from COVID-19. In DNA, the CDR3 is TGTGCCAGCAGCCCCCCCAACGGCGGGGAGCTGTTTTTT. This encodes CASSPPNGGELFF.